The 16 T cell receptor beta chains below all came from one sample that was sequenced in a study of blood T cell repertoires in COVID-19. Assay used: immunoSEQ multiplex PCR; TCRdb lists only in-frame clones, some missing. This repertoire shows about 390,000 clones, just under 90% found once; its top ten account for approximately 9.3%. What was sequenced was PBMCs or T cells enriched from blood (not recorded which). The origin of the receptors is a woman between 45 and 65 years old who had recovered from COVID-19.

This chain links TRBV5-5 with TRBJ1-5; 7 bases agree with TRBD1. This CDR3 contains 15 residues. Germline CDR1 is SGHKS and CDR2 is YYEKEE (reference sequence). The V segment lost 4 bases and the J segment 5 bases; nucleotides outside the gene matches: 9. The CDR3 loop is CASSLLGDSDQPQHF. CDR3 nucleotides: TGTGCCAGCAGCCTCCTCGGGGACAGCGATCAGCCCCAGCATTTT.

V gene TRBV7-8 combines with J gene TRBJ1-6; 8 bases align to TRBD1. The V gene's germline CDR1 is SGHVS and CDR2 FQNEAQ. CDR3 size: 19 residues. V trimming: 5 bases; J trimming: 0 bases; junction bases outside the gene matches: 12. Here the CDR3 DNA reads TGTGCCAGCAGCGTTGGACAGGGAGCCCTTGGCTCCTATAATTCACCCCTCCACTTT. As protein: CASSVGQGALGSYNSPLHF. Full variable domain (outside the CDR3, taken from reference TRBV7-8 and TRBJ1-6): GAGVSQSPRYKVAKRGQDVALRCDPISGHVSLFWYQQALGQGPEFLTYFQNEAQLDKSGLPSDRFFAERPEGSVSTLKIQRTQQEDSAVYLCASSVGQGALGSYNSPLHFGNGTRLTVT.

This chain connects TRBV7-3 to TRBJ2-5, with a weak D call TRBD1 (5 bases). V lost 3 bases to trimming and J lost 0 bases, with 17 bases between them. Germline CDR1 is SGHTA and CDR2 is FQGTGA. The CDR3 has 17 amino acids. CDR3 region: CASSFVSAFRDQETQYF. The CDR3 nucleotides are TGTGCCAGCAGCTTTGTAAGTGCCTTCAGGGACCAAGAGACCCAGTACTTC.

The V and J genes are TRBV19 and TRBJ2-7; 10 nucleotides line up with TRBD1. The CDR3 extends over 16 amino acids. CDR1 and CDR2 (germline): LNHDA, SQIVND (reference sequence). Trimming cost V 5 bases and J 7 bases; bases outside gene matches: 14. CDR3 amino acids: CASSRPSGTGVGEQYF. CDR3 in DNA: TGTGCCAGTAGTCGTCCTTCCGGGACAGGGGTAGGGGAGCAGTACTTC.

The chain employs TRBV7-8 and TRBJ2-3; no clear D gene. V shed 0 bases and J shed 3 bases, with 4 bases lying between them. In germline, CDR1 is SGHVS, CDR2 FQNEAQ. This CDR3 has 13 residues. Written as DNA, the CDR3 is TGTGCCAGCAGCTTAGCGGAGACAGATACGCAGTATTTT. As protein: CASSLAETDTQYF.

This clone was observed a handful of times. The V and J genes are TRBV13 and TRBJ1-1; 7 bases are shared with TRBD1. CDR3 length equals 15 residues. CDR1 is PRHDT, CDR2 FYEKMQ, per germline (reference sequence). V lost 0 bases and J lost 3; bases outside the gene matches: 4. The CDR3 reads CASSLGTGWYTEAFF. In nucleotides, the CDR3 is TGTGCCAGCAGCTTAGGGACAGGGTGGTACACTGAAGCTTTCTTT.

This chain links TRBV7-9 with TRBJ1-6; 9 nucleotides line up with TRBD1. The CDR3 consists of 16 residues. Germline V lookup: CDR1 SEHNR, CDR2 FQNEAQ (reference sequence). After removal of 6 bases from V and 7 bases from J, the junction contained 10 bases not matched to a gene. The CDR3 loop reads CASRSGSGTGNSPLHF. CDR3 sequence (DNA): TGTGCCAGCAGATCAGGTTCCGGGACAGGGAATTCACCCCTCCACTTT.

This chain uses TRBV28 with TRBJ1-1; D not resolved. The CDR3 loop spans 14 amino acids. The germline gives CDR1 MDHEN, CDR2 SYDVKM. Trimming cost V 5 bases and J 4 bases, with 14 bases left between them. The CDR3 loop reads CASSTSGLVTEAFF. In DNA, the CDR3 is TGTGCCAGCAGTACCTCGGGATTGGTCACTGAAGCTTTCTTT.

CDR3 bases: TGTGCCAGCAGCCTACTCGGGAACACCATATATTTT. This encodes CASSLLGNTIYF. This chain joins TRBV3-1 (or the pseudogene TRBV3-2) and TRBJ1-3, with D hard to call. The CDR3 has 12 amino acids. Germline CDR1 and CDR2: LGHDT and YNNKEL (reference sequence). V was trimmed by 4 bases and J by 7 bases, leaving 8 bases between them.

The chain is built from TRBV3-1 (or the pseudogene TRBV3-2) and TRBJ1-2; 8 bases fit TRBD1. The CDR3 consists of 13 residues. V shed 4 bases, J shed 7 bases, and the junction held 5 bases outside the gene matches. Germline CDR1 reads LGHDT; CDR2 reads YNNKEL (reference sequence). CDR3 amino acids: CASSPGGAGGYTF. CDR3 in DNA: TGTGCCAGCAGCCCAGGGGGCGCGGGTGGCTACACCTTC.

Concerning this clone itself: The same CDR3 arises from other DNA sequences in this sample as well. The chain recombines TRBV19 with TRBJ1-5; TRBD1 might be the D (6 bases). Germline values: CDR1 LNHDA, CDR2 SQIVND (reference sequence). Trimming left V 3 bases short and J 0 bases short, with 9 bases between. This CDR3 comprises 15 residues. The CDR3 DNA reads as TGTGCCAGTAGTATTACAGGGTATAGCAATCAGCCCCAGCATTTT. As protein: CASSITGYSNQPQHF.

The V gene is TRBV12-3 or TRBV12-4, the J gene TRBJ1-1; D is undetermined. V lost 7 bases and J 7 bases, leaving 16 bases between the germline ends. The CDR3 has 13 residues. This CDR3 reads CASTIHSDIEAFF. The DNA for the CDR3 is TGTGCCAGCACCATCCACTCCGATATTGAAGCTTTCTTT.

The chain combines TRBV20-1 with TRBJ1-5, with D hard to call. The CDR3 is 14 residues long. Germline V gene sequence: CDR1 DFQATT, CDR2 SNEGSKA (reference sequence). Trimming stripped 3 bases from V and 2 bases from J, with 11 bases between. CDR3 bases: TGCAGTGCTAGTTCAGGAATTGGCAATCAGCCCCAGCATTTT. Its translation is CSASSGIGNQPQHF.

The CDR3 here is CASSYYQGETQYF. The CDR3 DNA sequence: TGTGCCAGCAGTTACTATCAGGGGGAGACCCAGTACTTC. V usage is TRBV6-5 and J usage is TRBJ2-5; possibly TRBD1 for D (6 bases). CDR3 size: 13 residues. Germline CDR1 is MNHEY and CDR2 is SVGAGI. V was clipped by 1 base and J by 5 bases, with 8 bases between them.

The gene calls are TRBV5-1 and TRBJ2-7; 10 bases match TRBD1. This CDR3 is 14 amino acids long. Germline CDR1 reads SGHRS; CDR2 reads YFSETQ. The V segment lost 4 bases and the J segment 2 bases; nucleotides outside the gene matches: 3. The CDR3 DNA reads TGCGCCAGCAGCGGGACAGGGGCCCCCTACGAGCAGTACTTC. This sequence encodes CASSGTGAPYEQYF.

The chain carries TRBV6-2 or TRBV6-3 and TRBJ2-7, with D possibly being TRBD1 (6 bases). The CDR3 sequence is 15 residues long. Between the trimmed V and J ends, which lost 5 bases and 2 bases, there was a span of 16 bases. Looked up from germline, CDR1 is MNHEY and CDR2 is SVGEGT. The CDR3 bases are TGTGCCAGCAGTAGGGGGAACGCTCAAACCTACGAGCAGTACTTC. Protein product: CASSRGNAQTYEQYF.